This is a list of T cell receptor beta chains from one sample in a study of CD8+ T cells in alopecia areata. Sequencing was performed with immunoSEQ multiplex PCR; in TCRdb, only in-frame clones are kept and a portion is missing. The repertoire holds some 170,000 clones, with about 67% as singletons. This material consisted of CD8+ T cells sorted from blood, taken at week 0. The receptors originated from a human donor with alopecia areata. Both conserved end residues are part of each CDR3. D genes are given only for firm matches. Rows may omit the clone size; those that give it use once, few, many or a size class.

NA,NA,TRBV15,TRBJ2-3,TGTGCCACCAGCAGAGATCCCACAGATACGCAGTATTTT,CATSRDPTDTQYF
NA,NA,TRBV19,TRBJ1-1,TGTGCCAGTAGTATGGCTACCACTGAAGCTTTCTTT,CASSMATTEAFF
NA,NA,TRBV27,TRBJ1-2,TGTGCCAGCAGTTTATTGGGGGTGGAAGGCTACACCTTC,CASSLLGVEGYTF
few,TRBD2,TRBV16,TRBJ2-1,TGTGCCAGCAGCCAATACGGGGGGGTCAATGAGCAGTTCTTC,CASSQYGGVNEQFF
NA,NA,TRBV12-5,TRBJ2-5,TGTGCTAGTGGACAACCCCAGAAGAATCTCCAAGAGACCCAGTACTTC,CASGQPQKNLQETQYF
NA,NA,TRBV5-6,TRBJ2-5,TGTGCCAGCAGCTCAGGGGGGTCACAAGAGACCCAGTACTTC,CASSSGGSQETQYF
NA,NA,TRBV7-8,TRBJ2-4,TGTGCCAGCAGCTTACACGTGACTACCAAAAACATTCAGTACTTC,CASSLHVTTKNIQYF
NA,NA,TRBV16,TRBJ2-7,TGTGCCAGCAGCCGGAGGGGGTCGCAGTACTTC,CASSRRGSQYF
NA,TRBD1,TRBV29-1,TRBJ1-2,TGCAGCGTTGAAGATCGAGGAACAGGGGAAGCTAACTATGGCTACACCTTC,CSVEDRGTGEANYGYTF
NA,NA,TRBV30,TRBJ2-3,TGTGCCTGGACCTCCCTCTTCTCCCGCCAAGATACGCAGTATTTT,CAWTSLFSRQDTQYF
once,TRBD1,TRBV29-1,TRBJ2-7,TGCAGCGTAGAATCCGGGACAGGGACCTACGAGCAGTACTTC,CSVESGTGTYEQYF
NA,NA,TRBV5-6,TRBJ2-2,TGTGCCAGCAGCTTGGGCTCGCTAGGAGGCGGGGAGCTGTTTTTT,CASSLGSLGGGELFF
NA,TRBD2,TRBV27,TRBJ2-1,TGTGCCAGCAGTGACGCGGGGGTTGACAATGAGCAGTTCTTC,CASSDAGVDNEQFF
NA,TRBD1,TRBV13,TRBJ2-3,TGTGCCAGCAGCTTCCGGGACAGGGTTTCTTCCCCCACAGATACGCAGTATTTT,CASSFRDRVSSPTDTQYF
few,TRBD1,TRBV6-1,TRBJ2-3,TGTGCCAGGGGACAGGGGTTGGGTATCACAGATACGCAGTATTTT,CARGQGLGITDTQYF
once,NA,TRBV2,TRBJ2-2,TGTGCCAGCACTGCGGTGACAGAGCGCGGGGAGCTGTTTTTT,CASTAVTERGELFF
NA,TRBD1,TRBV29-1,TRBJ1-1,TGCAGCGCCCGGGGCAGGGGGCGAGGAACTGAAGCTTTCTTT,CSARGRGRGTEAFF
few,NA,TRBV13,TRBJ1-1,TGTGCCAGCAGCTCCTCCGCACCTGAGGTTAACACTGAAGCTTTCTTT,CASSSSAPEVNTEAFF
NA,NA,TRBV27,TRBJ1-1,TGTGCCAGCAGTTTATACCCGACGGGATCTGAAGCTTTCTTT,CASSLYPTGSEAFF
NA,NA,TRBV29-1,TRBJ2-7,TGCAGCGTGGGGAAGGGGCCCTCCTACGAGCAGTACTTC,CSVGKGPSYEQYF
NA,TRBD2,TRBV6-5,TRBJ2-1,TGTGCCAGCAGCCTAGCGGGTTCCTACAATGAGCAGTTCTTC,CASSLAGSYNEQFF
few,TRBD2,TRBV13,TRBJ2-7,TGTGCCAGCAGCGCCAGACTAGCGGGGGAATTCTACGAGCAGTACTTC,CASSARLAGEFYEQYF
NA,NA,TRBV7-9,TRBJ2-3,TGTGCCAGCGGGATAGATACGCAGTATTTT,CASGIDTQYF
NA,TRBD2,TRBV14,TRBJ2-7,TGTGCCAGCAGCCAAGGGTCTTTGATGGTTCGGGGGGACGAGCAGTACTTC,CASSQGSLMVRGDEQYF
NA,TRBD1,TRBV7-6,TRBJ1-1,TGTGCCAGCAGAAAAGGGGGCGCGGGCACTGAAGCTTTCTTT,CASRKGGAGTEAFF
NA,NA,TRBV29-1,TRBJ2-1,TGCAGCGTCGTATATTTATTCCACAATGAGCAGTTCTTC,CSVVYLFHNEQFF
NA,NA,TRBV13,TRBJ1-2,TGTGCCAGCAGCTTAGGCCGGGAAGGCGGCTACACCTTC,CASSLGREGGYTF
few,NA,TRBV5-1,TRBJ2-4,TGCGCCAGCAGCTTAGGGGCGGACATTCAGTACTTC,CASSLGADIQYF
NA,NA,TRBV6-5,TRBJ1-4,TGTGCCAGCAGTTACTCGCCGGCGGTCGGAGAGAAACTGTTTTTT,CASSYSPAVGEKLFF
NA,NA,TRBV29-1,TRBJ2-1,TGCAGCGTTGGGAGGGCCAAAGATCGGTATGATGAGCAGTTCTTC,CSVGRAKDRYDEQFF
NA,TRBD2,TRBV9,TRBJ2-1,TGTGCCAGCAGCGTAGGGCTAGCGGGGGGTTACAATGAGCAGTTCTTC,CASSVGLAGGYNEQFF
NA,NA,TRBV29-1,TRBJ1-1,TGCAGCGTCCCCGGAGTGAACACTGAAGCTTTCTTT,CSVPGVNTEAFF
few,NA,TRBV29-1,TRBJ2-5,TGCAGCGCCCCACTGCAGGGGACCCAAGAGACCCAGTACTTC,CSAPLQGTQETQYF
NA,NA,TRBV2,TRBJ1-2,TGTGCCAGGATCCACCCGGAGTCCAACTATGGCTACACCTTC,CARIHPESNYGYTF
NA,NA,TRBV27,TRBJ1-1,TGTGCCAGCAGTTTGGGGGGGGGCACTGAAGCTTTCTTT,CASSLGGGTEAFF
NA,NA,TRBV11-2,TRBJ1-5,TGTGCCAGCAGCTTAAAGGCAGATCAGCCCCAGCATTTT,CASSLKADQPQHF
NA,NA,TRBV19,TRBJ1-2,TGTGCCAGCAGAAGTCTTGGCGAGACACCCCCGGGCTACACCTTC,CASRSLGETPPGYTF
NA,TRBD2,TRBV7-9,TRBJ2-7,TGTGCCAGCGGGGGGGCCTACGAGCAGTACTTC,CASGGAYEQYF
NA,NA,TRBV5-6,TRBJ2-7,TGTGCCAGCAGCTTGCGTCGAGGGGTTCCCTACGAGCAGTACTTC,CASSLRRGVPYEQYF
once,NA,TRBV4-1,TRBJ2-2,TGCGCCAGCAGCCAAGTGCAGGGAAGGACCGGGGAGCTGTTTTTT,CASSQVQGRTGELFF
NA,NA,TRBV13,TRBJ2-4,TGTGCCAGCAGCGCTAGTCGCGACATTCAGTACTTC,CASSASRDIQYF
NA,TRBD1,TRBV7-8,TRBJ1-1,TGTGCCAGCAGCTTAGGACCGGGACAGGGTAAGGACACTGAAGCTTTCTTT,CASSLGPGQGKDTEAFF
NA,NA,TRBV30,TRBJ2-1,TGTGCCTGTACCGTCGGGGGTTTGCAGTTCTTC,CACTVGGLQFF
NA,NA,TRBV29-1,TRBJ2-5,TGCAGCGTTGAATGGCTGGAAGAGACCCAGTACTTC,CSVEWLEETQYF
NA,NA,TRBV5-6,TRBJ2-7,TGTGCCAGCAGCCCCGGGTCGGTCAGTTACGAGCAGTACTTC,CASSPGSVSYEQYF
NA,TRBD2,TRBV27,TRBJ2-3,TGTGCCAGCAGTTATTCGACTAGCGGGGGGAGCACAGATACGCAGTATTTT,CASSYSTSGGSTDTQYF
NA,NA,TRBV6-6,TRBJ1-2,TGTGCCAGCAGTTTAAGTGAGGGCTATGGCTACACCTTC,CASSLSEGYGYTF
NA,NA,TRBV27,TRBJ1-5,TGTGCCAGCAGTTTAGCCATCAATCAGCCCCAGCATTTT,CASSLAINQPQHF
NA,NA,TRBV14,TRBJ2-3,TGTGCCAGCAGCCAAGATCCCAGACAGGAATTCACAGATACGCAGTATTTT,CASSQDPRQEFTDTQYF
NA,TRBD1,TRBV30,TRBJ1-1,TGTGCCTGGGTTGCCCGGGACAGGGGGCTATTGAACACTGAAGCTTTCTTT,CAWVARDRGLLNTEAFF
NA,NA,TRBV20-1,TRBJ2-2,TGCAGTGCTCCGCGTCAAGGGGAGCTGTTTTTT,CSAPRQGELFF
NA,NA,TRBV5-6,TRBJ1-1,TGTGCCAGCAGCTTCGGGACCGCGAACACTGGAGCTTTCTTT,CASSFGTANTGAFF